This T cell receptor beta chain was documented in a study of blood T cells in healthy people across ages (dated by TCRdb to between 2014 and 2017). Context from the whole study: In model experiments, template switching captured roughly one uniquely barcoded TCR beta cDNA molecule for every two T cells. To track age-related changes in TCR beta repertoire diversity, the study relied on deep sequencing normalized with unique cDNA molecular identifiers. The donors were split into four age groups: young (average around 17 years), middle-aged (over 35), aged (over 55) and long-lived (about 74). Donors of different ages were randomly distributed across sequencing lanes to avoid experimental bias. Two additional independent replicas of 1 million unique cDNA reads from the same blood draw were analyzed for two donors (one aged 18 to 30 and one aged 80 or older).

This clonotype was counted at least ten times. This clone's antigen is unknown. Base quality data are lacking; no much larger clone is found one base away. Study-wide findings and limitations: Estimates of total diversity based on one million sequenced T cells were regarded as lower bounds and as underestimates. Compared with the aged group, the long-lived group had more naive CD4+ T cells, fewer expanded clones and increased TCR diversity, a pattern suggesting age selection. Conclusive comparison of naive and antigen-experienced compartments was prevented by the profiling of bulk unsorted PBMCs. A strong correlation was found between observed TCR beta diversity and the percentage of naive T cells measured by flow cytometry. Observed TCR beta diversity per million T cells fell roughly linearly with age, and a significant reduction was already apparent by age around 40. The CMV infection status of donors was not known, potentially confounding age-related changes in expanded clonotypes.

Systemically healthy Caucasian individuals from Russia, 35 to 50 in total and aged roughly 6 to 95 years, were included as donors. Approximately 9.7 milliliters of peripheral blood were drawn from each donor into EDTA-treated Vacutainer tubes. Ficoll-Paque density-gradient centrifugation was used to isolate PBMCs, with at least 7 million per sample. Trizol reagent was used to extract total RNA from the PBMCs, yielding at least 5.5 micrograms per sample. For every donor, an aliquot of PBMCs went through flow cytometry to measure the percentages of naive CD45RAhigh/CD27high T cells. The method behind the library was 5' RACE. The reads were generated on an Illumina HiSeq 2500. The second PCR ran for roughly 6 to 11 cycles and used a J-beta primer mix along with a sample-barcoded 5' primer. A unique molecular identifier was introduced onto each TCR beta cDNA molecule by a template-switch 5' adaptor carrying 12 random nucleotides. Each sample yielded at least 2.5 million CDR3-containing paired-end reads. First-strand cDNA was synthesized from all RNA with the Mint cDNA synthesis kit, primed by a TRBC-specific oligonucleotide. Following uracil-DNA glycosylase treatment, all cDNA underwent a first 18-cycle PCR with the universal primers M1SS and BC2_uni_R. Under the source paper's analysis protocol: For normalization, 1 million high-quality reads, each with a distinct molecular identifier, were randomly selected from each sample. Instead of being binned into consensus sequences, reads with shared molecular identifiers were discarded. MiTCR, with a Q25 quality threshold and the strictest error-elimination algorithm, was used for CDR3 identification, clonotype clustering and error correction. A nonparametric unseen species model with Euler transformation was used to estimate lower-bound total TCR beta diversity. TCRdb reprocessed the public reads (quality trimming at Q25 with fastp, clone calling with MiXCR) and kept in-frame beta chains. Every CDR3 protein is listed once, alongside the most common genes and DNA of its rows. What appears here as the V and J calls and clone size reflects TCRdb's work, not the paper's. The sample table shows 700,000 to 800,000 distinct CDR3 sequences, and roughly 44% are seen once. The ten largest make up roughly 20% of the sample.

This sequence was found in an older woman in good health. The specimen sequenced was blood.

The nucleotides read TGTGCCAGCACTCGGGGAGGTAGCAATCAGCCCCAGCATTTT. The encoded protein is CASTRGGSNQPQHF. The sequence joins TRBV3-1 to TRBJ1-5, with the D gene not clear enough to name. The germline V gene (reference sequence) supplies CDR1 LGHDT and CDR2 YNNKEL. The CDR3 contains 14 residues, cysteine and phenylalanine counted. Only the CDR3 portion is preserved as DNA: 42 bases, with reading frame beginning at the first base. The trim is 7 bases for V and 0 bases for J, with a gap of 10 bases between the germline ends.